This T cell receptor beta chain was observed in a study of blood T cell repertoires in COVID-19 (dated by TCRdb to between 2020 and 2021). Regarding the research as a whole: The collaborator samples originated in the United States, Italy and Spain and spanned the acute and convalescent phases of COVID-19. The prospective study material was composed of cDNA or gDNA derived from T cells, B-cell-depleted T cells, or PBMCs. The dataset comprised deeply sampled blood TCRbeta repertoires from subjects exposed to, actively infected with, or recovered from COVID-19. The repertoires were released in a freely available public database meant as a resource for research on the immune response to SARS-CoV-2. The samples were drawn from two sources: the first 160 participants of the ongoing ImmuneRACE study, and fewer than 1,500 subjects contributed by 6 global collaborators. Nearly every sample came with metadata listing a de-identified subject ID, COVID-19 status, age in years and sex. Where available, HLA class I and class II types were obtained from metadata supplied by the sample provider rather than from assay-based typing. Study-wide findings and limitations: The quantity of clinical and demographic metadata differed by source and by participant and was supplied without curation.

The CDR3, cysteine through phenylalanine, is 15 amino acids long. CDR3 DNA is the only sequence kept; it has 45 bases, read in frame from the first base. Taken from the germline V gene (reference sequence), the CDR1 and CDR2 loops are LNHDA and SQIVND. V lost 6 bases and J lost 5 bases, and the count of bases not matched to a germline gene is 10. This clone was seen only a few times. What antigen it recognizes has not been identified. No base quality information exists; no much larger clone differs at one position. Participants in the prospective study were aged roughly 18 to 100 years, lived in under 30 United States geographic areas, and enrolled through a virtual design. In the prospective study, participants were assigned to cohorts based on the clinical history participants reported in a screening survey and a study questionnaire. Recovered participants in ImmuneRACE Cohort 3 were defined by two consecutive negative NP/OP PCR tests, clearance by a healthcare professional, or resolution of symptoms. Mobile phlebotomists in the prospective study collected whole blood, serum and a nasopharyngeal or oropharyngeal swab from every participant. Additional blood draws and questionnaires over an approximately two-month period could optionally be provided by prospective study participants. Before DNA extraction, blood samples from the prospective study were shipped at room temperature or frozen.

TCRbeta CDR3 regions were amplified from genomic DNA by means of the immunoSEQ Assay, a bias-controlled multiplex PCR. For the original study's pipeline: The number of nucleated cells in each sample was estimated from the amplification of reference gene primers within the assay. To quantify the absolute abundance of each unique TCRbeta CDR3 rearrangement, sequence reads were collapsed and filtered. For each sample, productive Simpson clonality was calculated by taking the square root of Simpson's diversity index across productive rearrangements. In TCRdb, the immuneACCESS table is reduced to in-frame sequences with V and J assigned. These tables do not hold every clone; where another copy was compared, an unresolved V gene accounts for under half, and the others remain unexplained. The V and J calls and clone size come from that table; D and trimming were worked out from the DNA. The sample profile shows a few hundred thousand clones; around 92% of them were found once. The top ten clones comprise about 1.7% of the sample.

The sequence links TRBV19 to TRBJ2-3, and 8 junctional nucleotides match TRBD1. Sequenced input: PBMCs or T cells enriched from blood (not recorded which). This TCR was recovered from a woman in her twenties or thirties who had recovered from COVID-19. The bases read TGTGCCAGTAGCAGAGGACAGGGATGGTTAGATACGCAGTATTTT. Its protein product is CASSRGQGWLDTQYF.